This is a list of T cell receptor beta chains from one sample in a study of CXCR3-negative and CXCR3-positive naive CD8 T cells. From the 5' RACE reads, TCRdb lists one entry per CDR3 protein and no DNA. This sample's clone table lists approximately 74,000 distinct CDR3 sequences. The sample was naive CXCR3- CD8+ T cells from blood. The origin of the receptors is a human donor in good health. Some clones in this sample may be carry-over from other donors' samples. Each CDR3 is given with its conserved first and last residue.

>TRBJ2-1|TRBV9
CASSVTSGLRIDEQFF
>TRBJ1-1|TRBV15
CATSRDRAGDVEAFF
>TRBJ2-7|TRBV10-3
CAISETHEQYF
>TRBJ2-7|TRBV4-1
CASSQENRFSYEQYF
>TRBJ2-7|TRBV29-1
CSVESSEEGPSSYEQYF
>TRBJ2-5|TRBV9
CASSDSQETQYF
>TRBJ2-7|TRBV23-1
CAREKAGSYEQYF
>TRBJ2-2|TRBV4-1
CASSLAGELFF
>TRBJ2-7|TRBV20-1
CSARLVRTQPSYEQYF
>TRBJ2-1|TRBV10-2
CASSVILAGDTYNEQFF
>TRBJ2-7|TRBV5-1
CASSWDRDYEQYF
>TRBJ2-3|TRBV7-9
CASSGVVHTQYF
>TRBJ2-5|TRBV7-2
CASSFGLTSVYQETQYF
>TRBJ2-3|TRBV20-1
CSAPFKQGLHKDTQYF
>TRBJ1-1|TRBV29-1
CSVEETGKENTEAFF
>TRBJ2-3|TRBV29-1
CSVDIGTDTQYF
>TRBJ2-1|TRBV12-3/TRBV12-4
CASSSTDLADYSYNEQFF
>TRBJ2-7|TRBV3-1
CASSPRQVPISYEQYF
>TRBJ2-1|TRBV29-1
CSVESDLAWQFF
>TRBJ2-1|TRBV5-4
CASSLRGDWANEQFF
>TRBJ2-7|TRBV11-2
CASSLEQGWTEQYF
>TRBJ2-5|TRBV2
CASSDIGGPEEETQYF
>TRBJ2-2|TRBV29-1
CSVELGVHTGELFF
>TRBJ2-1|TRBV7-2
CASSKSSGLDNEQFF
>TRBJ1-1|TRBV28
CASSLRRGTEAFF
>TRBJ1-1|TRBV5-6
CASSFRNAPEAFF
>TRBJ2-7|TRBV4-2
CASSQVETSGRFEQYF
>TRBJ2-5|TRBV6-2/TRBV6-3
CSSSYSRDPLAGAGTFQETQYF
>TRBJ1-1|TRBV29-1
CSGRWGTEAFF
>TRBJ2-2|TRBV6-5
CASSPTGGELFF
>TRBJ2-7|TRBV9
CASSPKPTGTGGYEQYF
>TRBJ1-6|TRBV7-2
CASSLGLGVSPLHF
>TRBJ2-3|TRBV12-3/TRBV12-4
CASSFGLATDTQYF
>TRBJ2-2|TRBV12-3/TRBV12-4
CASRYRVAGSTGTGELFF
>TRBJ2-1|TRBV9
CASSVVATSYNEQFF
>TRBJ2-2|TRBV12-3/TRBV12-4
CASTGTPTNTGELFF